A selection of T cell receptor beta chains follows, all from one sample in a study of post-analysis software for immune sequencing data. One entry per CDR3 protein results from TCRdb running MiXCR on the PCR reads. Found here are about 770,000 distinct CDR3 sequences, more than 45% of them singletons; the top ten hold 4.9%. Source material: blood. All receptors come from a girl under 18 with multiple sclerosis. CDR3s leave out the opening cysteine and the closing phenylalanine or tryptophan. The order of the fields is J gene, clone size, V gene, CDR3 protein. The size of a clone is reported for some rows only, either as once, few or many, or as a class for expanded clones.

TRBJ1-1 | . | TRBV12-3/TRBV12-4 | ASSLPNTGKAF
TRBJ1-6 | few | TRBV6-5 | ASSYRGHQNSPLH
TRBJ1-4 | few | TRBV12-3/TRBV12-4 | ASSSQDYNEKLF
TRBJ1-1 | . | TRBV2 | ASSVDRASGSEAF
TRBJ2-1 | . | TRBV29-1 | SIGTGDRAWGNEQF
TRBJ2-7 | few | TRBV12-3/TRBV12-4 | ASSLGSSGFQQY
TRBJ1-2 | . | TRBV7-8 | ASSKDSTNYGYT
TRBJ2-7 | . | TRBV4-1 | ASSQDALEQY
TRBJ2-3 | few | TRBV6-5 | ASSYLVGGPKDTQY
. | . | TRBV28 | ASSPNAGRGRETQY
TRBJ2-4 | few | TRBV7-2 | ASSSRAGTSGIGEQY
. | few | TRBV29-1 | SVVRLAADRNSYNEQY
TRBJ2-1 | . | TRBV7-3 | ASSGPVNEQF
TRBJ1-1 | . | TRBV12-3/TRBV12-4 | ASTLGRTDTEAF
TRBJ2-7 | . | TRBV28 | ASSPLGGAYEQY
TRBJ2-7 | once | TRBV6-2/TRBV6-3 | ASSYRSVGIQETYEQY
TRBJ2-7 | . | TRBV12-3/TRBV12-4 | ASGIDSYEQY
TRBJ2-1 | few | TRBV4-1 | ASSPSGWSETSGSFSYNEQF
TRBJ2-7 | few | TRBV4-3 | ASSQGAQPSSYEQY
TRBJ2-5 | . | TRBV7-2 | ASSLLGMRMETQY
TRBJ2-3 | . | TRBV24-1 | ATSDIGQGGTDTQY
TRBJ2-1 | . | TRBV12-3/TRBV12-4 | ASSVRLAGEQF
TRBJ2-1 | few | TRBV6-1 | ASKIQGTNEQF
TRBJ2-7 | . | TRBV12-3/TRBV12-4 | ASSSNPGQNYEQY
TRBJ2-1 | . | TRBV9 | ASSEPSRGNEQF
TRBJ1-2 | . | TRBV12-3/TRBV12-4 | ASSSLPNYGYT
TRBJ1-5 | . | TRBV12-3/TRBV12-4 | ASRVPSEPQH
TRBJ2-5 | few | TRBV10-3 | AIAWDLQETQY
TRBJ1-2 | few | TRBV7-6 | ASSLRTGVGYT